Presented here are 21 T cell receptor beta chains from one specimen sequenced in a study of blood T cell repertoires in COVID-19. Profiled with immunoSEQ multiplex PCR; TCRdb holds only in-frame clones, not every one. The profile shows just under 350,000 clones, 85% to 90% of them singletons. Sample: peripheral blood. The origin of the receptors is a woman aged 50 to 60 with COVID-19, enrolled during active disease.

J is TRBJ1-1 and V is TRBV30; the match to TRBD1 covers 7 bases. Germline V gene sequence: CDR1 GTSNPN, CDR2 SVGIG (reference sequence). The V and J ends lost 1 base and 4 bases, in that order; junction bases with no gene match: 3. This CDR3 contains 13 residues. The CDR3 sequence: CAWSGQGGTEAFF. The CDR3 coding sequence is TGTGCCTGGAGTGGACAGGGAGGCACTGAAGCTTTCTTT.

This chain links TRBV11-3 with TRBJ2-5, with 12 nucleotides matching TRBD2. CDR1 SGHNT and CDR2 YENEEA come from the germline V gene. V lost 1 base to trimming and J lost 3 bases; unmatched junction nucleotides: 6. The CDR3 contains 17 residues. CDR3 DNA: TGTGCCAGCAGCTTAGGCTGGACTAGCGGGAAGGAAGAGACCCAGTACTTC. The encoded protein is CASSLGWTSGKEETQYF.

In this sample, this clone turned up a few times. The chain links TRBV20-1 to TRBJ2-3; perhaps TRBD2 as D (5 bases). Per the germline V gene, CDR1 is DFQATT and CDR2 is SNEGSKA (reference sequence). The CDR3 loop spans 11 amino acids. DNA of the CDR3: TGCAGCGCCGAGGGCGCAGATACGCAGTATTTT. It is translated as CSAEGADTQYF.

The CDR3 DNA reads TGTGCCAGCAACTCGCGGGGTTTTCACTATGGCTACACCTTC. Encoded protein: CASNSRGFHYGYTF. V usage is TRBV28 and J usage is TRBJ1-2; D not certain. The V gene lost 7 bases and the J gene lost 3 bases, with 15 bases spanning the gap. Germline V lookup: CDR1 MDHEN, CDR2 SYDVKM. The CDR3 runs 14 residues.

V gene TRBV29-1 combines with J gene TRBJ2-1; D is perhaps TRBD1 (6 bases). V was shortened by 8 bases and J by 8 bases, with 22 bases between the two germline ends. CDR1 SQVTM and CDR2 ANQGSEA come from the germline V gene. The CDR3 runs to 14 residues. CDR3 in amino acids: CSSVDSPATDEQFF. The CDR3 coding sequence is TGCAGCTCGGTGGACAGTCCGGCGACGGATGAGCAGTTCTTC.

The chain employs TRBV29-1 and TRBJ2-5; TRBD2 aligns across 10 bases. With 6 bases clipped from V and 4 bases from J, the junction kept 11 bases outside the gene matches. Germline CDR1 and CDR2: SQVTM and ANQGSEA. The CDR3 runs to 15 residues. The CDR3 DNA sequence: TGCAGCGTAGTCAGCGGGAGGGGTGGGGGAGAGACCCAGTACTTC. Amino acids: CSVVSGRGGGETQYF.

V is TRBV5-4 and J is TRBJ2-4, with 10 bases lining up with TRBD2. The CDR3 has 19 residues. The germline CDR1 and CDR2 sequences are SGHNT and YYREEE (reference sequence). V shed 0 bases and J 0 bases; nucleotides not matched to a gene: 9. CDR3 bases: TGTGCCAGCAGCTTGGAAGCTAGCGGGAGAGGAAGAGCCAAAAACATTCAGTACTTC. Translated: CASSLEASGRGRAKNIQYF.

The CDR3 sequence: CASSLSAARTGYTF. The CDR3 bases are TGTGCCAGCAGTTTATCAGCAGCTAGAACTGGCTACACCTTC. The chain is built from TRBV27 and TRBJ1-2; D unresolved. Between the trimmed V and J ends, which lost 0 bases and 7 bases, there was a span of 12 bases. Germline-derived CDR1 and CDR2 are MNHEY and SMNVEV (reference sequence). This CDR3 is 14 amino acids long.

The chain is built from TRBV23-1 and TRBJ1-1; D is ambiguous. TRBV23-1 is labeled an ORF, and its function is uncertain. Trimming took off 4 bases at V and 7 bases at J, with 10 bases between the two ends. The CDR3 has 12 amino acids. The CDR3 spells CASSPASDEAFF. DNA of the CDR3: TGCGCCAGCAGTCCAGCGTCAGATGAAGCTTTCTTT.

The J gene is TRBJ2-7, the V gene TRBV7-2; perhaps TRBD2 as D (5 bases). The CDR3 totals 14 residues. The germline V gene encodes CDR1 SGHTA and CDR2 FQGNSA. Trimming shortened V by 4 bases and J by 8 bases, and 18 bases separated the two germline ends. This CDR3 reads CASSSSTRSGQQYF. As DNA, the CDR3 is TGTGCCAGCAGCTCAAGCACTAGGTCTGGGCAGCAGTACTTC.

This chain connects TRBV4-1 to TRBJ2-5; 11 bases align to TRBD2. Germline V gives CDR1 MGHRA, CDR2 YSYEKL. After removal of 3 bases from V and 4 bases from J, the junction contained 1 base not matched to a gene. The CDR3 is 14 amino acids. The CDR3 bases are TGCGCCAGCAGCCATAGCGGGAGGGGAGAGACCCAGTACTTC. It encodes CASSHSGRGETQYF.

The chain recombines TRBV5-1 with TRBJ2-5; D is perhaps TRBD1 (6 bases). The CDR3 has 14 amino acids. Germline V gene lookup returns CDR1 SGHRS and CDR2 YFSETQ. V was shortened by 4 bases and J by 0 bases, with 10 bases between the two germline ends. CDR3 bases: TGCGCCAGCAGCATCGGGACATACCAAGAGACCCAGTACTTC. Encoded protein: CASSIGTYQETQYF.

In its sample, this clone was seen a few times. The rearrangement joins TRBV7-8 to TRBJ2-7; D may be TRBD2 (5 bases). The CDR3 length is 15 residues. Trimming took 2 bases from V and 3 from J, leaving 14 bases between them. CDR1 and CDR2 (germline): SGHVS, FQNEAQ. The CDR3 region has the DNA TGTGCCAGCAGCTTAAGGGAGAACCCTATCTACGAGCAGTACTTC. Encoded protein: CASSLRENPIYEQYF.

This clone was picked up a small number of times. This chain links TRBV3-1 (or the pseudogene TRBV3-2) with TRBJ1-5; the D is unclear. Germline assignment: CDR1 LGHDT and CDR2 YNNKEL (reference sequence). V lost 3 bases to trimming and J lost 0 bases, with 6 bases between them. The CDR3 sequence is 14 residues long. The CDR3 loop is CASSQSLSNQPQHF. CDR3 coding DNA: TGTGCCAGCAGCCAGTCCCTTAGCAATCAGCCCCAGCATTTT.

The V call is TRBV5-1, the J call TRBJ1-4, with D perhaps TRBD1 (6 bases). This CDR3 is built from 14 residues. Germline values: CDR1 SGHRS, CDR2 YFSETQ. Trimming left V 4 bases short and J 4 bases short, with 11 bases between. The CDR3 bases are TGCGCCAGCAGCCCATGGACAGATAATGAAAAACTGTTTTTT. It yields the protein CASSPWTDNEKLFF.

About this clone itself: At the DNA level, this CDR3 is encoded by other sequences in the same sample as well. The chain combines TRBV7-2 with TRBJ2-1, with D uncertain. Germline assignment: CDR1 SGHTA and CDR2 FQGNSA. Trimming stripped 5 bases from V and 6 bases from J, with 5 bases between. The CDR3 contains 11 residues. CDR3 nucleotides: TGTGCCAGCAGCCTACTCAATGAGCAGTTCTTC. Amino acid sequence: CASSLLNEQFF.

The rearrangement uses TRBV5-1 and TRBJ1-2; TRBD1 matches at 10 bases. In germline, CDR1 is SGHRS, CDR2 YFSETQ. The CDR3 spans 15 residues. V was pared by 0 bases and J by 7 bases, with 6 bases of the junction left unmatched. The CDR3 spells CASSLDEGQGSGYTF. CDR3 in DNA: TGCGCCAGCAGCTTGGACGAGGGACAGGGGAGTGGCTACACCTTC.

The chain joins TRBV4-1 to TRBJ2-5; the match to TRBD2 covers 8 bases. From germline, CDR1 is MGHRA and CDR2 YSYEKL. The V and J ends lost 4 bases and 3 bases, in that order; junction bases with no gene match: 4. The CDR3 is 14 residues long. The CDR3 DNA reads TGCGCCAGCAGCCTGCAACTAGCGGAAGAGACCCAGTACTTC. Protein product: CASSLQLAEETQYF.

The chain recombines TRBV5-1 with TRBJ1-2; D unresolved. Germline V lookup: CDR1 SGHRS, CDR2 YFSETQ. V lost 0 bases and J lost 4, with 10 bases in between. CDR3 size: 14 residues. This chain's CDR3 is CASSLVSGTYGYTF. The CDR3, as DNA: TGCGCCAGCAGCTTGGTATCAGGCACCTATGGCTACACCTTC. Based on the CDR3 plus reference TRBV5-1 and TRBJ1-2, the full variable domain is KAGVTQTPRYLIKTRGQQVTLSCSPISGHRSVSWYQQTPGQGLQFLFEYFSETQRNKGNFPGRFSGRQFSNSRSEMNVSTLELGDSALYLCASSLVSGTYGYTFGSGTRLTVV.

This chain connects TRBV6-1 to TRBJ2-2; 8 positions agree with TRBD1. This CDR3 has 16 residues. The junction had 8 bases not matched to a gene; V was cut back by 5 bases and J by 3 bases. CDR1 MNHNS and CDR2 SASEGT come from the germline V gene. The CDR3 coding sequence is TGTGCCAGCAGTAAAGAGACAGGGGCGGACACCGGGGAGCTGTTTTTT. This sequence encodes CASSKETGADTGELFF.

The V and J genes are TRBV5-1 and TRBJ2-3, with a weak D call TRBD1 (6 bases). CDR3 length: 13 residues. V was shortened by 3 bases and J by 4 bases, with 9 bases between the two germline ends. Germline assignment: CDR1 SGHRS and CDR2 YFSETQ. CDR3 in amino acids: CASSSQGADTQYF. CDR3 in DNA: TGCGCCAGCAGCTCACAGGGTGCAGATACGCAGTATTTT.